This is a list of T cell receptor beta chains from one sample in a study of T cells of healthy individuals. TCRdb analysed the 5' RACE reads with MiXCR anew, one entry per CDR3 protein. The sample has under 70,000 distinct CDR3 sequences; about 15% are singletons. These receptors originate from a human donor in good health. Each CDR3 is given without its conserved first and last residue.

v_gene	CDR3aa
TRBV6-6	ASSYSGYFDEQF
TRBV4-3	ASSFNAGEPQH
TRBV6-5	ASSYSEGSNEQF
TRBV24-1	ATSGGSSYEQY
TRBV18	ANSPRLAGANEQF
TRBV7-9	ASSFLAERLNEQY
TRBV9	ASSVAVSSTDTQY
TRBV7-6	ASSPSGQTYEQY
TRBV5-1	ASSFITGDDNEQF
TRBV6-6	ASSLGRLNYGYT
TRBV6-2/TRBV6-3	ASSAVGGGYNEQF
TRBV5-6	ASSRDRGNSPLH
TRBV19	ASRRTGGTEAF
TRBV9	ASSVLGVDTQY
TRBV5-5	ASSSGTGAEQY
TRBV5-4	ASSLKAGPAYEQY
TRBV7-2	ASSPRLLRETQY
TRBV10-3	AISVTVGGNQGINYGYT
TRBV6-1	ASSQELGLGELF
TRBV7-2	ASSLLGTGTTGELF
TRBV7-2	ASSSLLGAYEQY
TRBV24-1	ATGLAGVYEKLF
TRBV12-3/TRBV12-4	ASSLTGLGEQY
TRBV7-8	ASSLSAVQETQY
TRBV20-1	SARELGGPRSNYGYT
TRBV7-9	ASSFAGTGNEAF
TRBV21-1	ASSNKVFSNQPQH
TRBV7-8	ASSQGEYGYT
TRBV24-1	ATGAGGPDNEQF
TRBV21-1	ASSKPPDRGPTGELF
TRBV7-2	ASRNSYGYT
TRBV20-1	SARDIWTSGSNEQF
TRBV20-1	SVREWGRDTGELF
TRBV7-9	ASSPRRTSGIDEQY
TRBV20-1	SALGLAGAYNEQF
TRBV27	ASSLSTDQPQH
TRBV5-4	ASSPERGLGGELF
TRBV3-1	ASSQVGGTTYEQY
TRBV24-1	ATSDSLANQY
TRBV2	ASSESGRAVGEQY
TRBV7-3	ASGEGAREQY
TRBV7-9	ASSSREQGRYEQY
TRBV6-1	ASSLTAGLDTEAF
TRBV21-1	ASSGGYGELF